The next 4 T cell receptor beta chains were all read from a single sample in a study of blood T cell repertoires in COVID-19. Measured with immunoSEQ multiplex PCR; TCRdb has only the in-frame clones, and not every one. Among a few hundred thousand clones listed, 85% were seen once. Sequencing was carried out using PBMCs or T cells enriched from blood (not recorded which). The receptors originated from a woman aged 45-59 years who had recovered from COVID-19.

This clone occurred once. The rearrangement uses TRBV5-4 and TRBJ2-2; D may be TRBD1 (5 bases). Germline CDR1 SGHNT, CDR2 YYREEE (reference sequence). This CDR3 has 15 residues. Trimming took off 0 bases at V and 1 base at J, with 7 bases between the two ends. CDR3 in amino acids: CASSLGGRNTGELFF. Written as DNA, the CDR3 is TGTGCCAGCAGCTTGGGGGGCAGGAACACCGGGGAGCTGTTTTTT.

The chain combines TRBV19 with TRBJ1-5, with 8 bases that match TRBD1. Unmatched junction bases numbered 11, after V lost 7 bases and J lost 3 bases. The CDR3 consists of 16 residues. The germline V gene has CDR1 LNHDA and CDR2 SQIVND (reference sequence). CDR3 in amino acids: CASTPRSRGHNQPQHF. The CDR3 DNA sequence: TGTGCCAGTACTCCCCGAAGCAGGGGGCACAATCAGCCCCAGCATTTT.

The chain couples TRBV4-1 to TRBJ2-1, with 8 bases aligning to TRBD2. CDR3 length: 15 amino acids. Germline values: CDR1 MGHRA, CDR2 YSYEKL. J was trimmed by 6 bases and V by 0 bases; bases with no gene match: 4. The CDR3 loop reads CASSQERGVFNEQFF. The DNA of the CDR3 is TGCGCCAGCAGCCAAGAGCGGGGGGTGTTCAATGAGCAGTTCTTC.

The chain joins TRBV18 to TRBJ1-2, with 11 bases lining up with TRBD1. V lost 3 bases, J lost 0 bases, and 0 bases stayed unmatched. The CDR3 extends over 15 amino acids. Looked up from germline, CDR1 is KGHSH and CDR2 is LQKENI. CDR3 region: CASSPGQGANYGYTF. DNA of the CDR3: TGTGCCAGCTCACCGGGACAGGGGGCTAACTATGGCTACACCTTC.